Described below is a single T cell receptor beta chain sequence and its context. This clonotype has more than one count but fewer than ten. No cognate antigen has been identified for it. No clone much larger than this one lies a single base away; base qualities are absent. Instrument used: Illumina HiSeq 2500. TCR beta libraries were prepared by quantitative 5'-RACE with molecular barcodes. Processing in the source paper ran as follows. A new computational method, built on a probabilistic model of VDJ rearrangement, was used to identify disease-linked TCR variants. Clones were called with MiXCR by TCRdb after fastp trimmed the public reads at Q25, and only in-frame beta chains were retained. Each record represents a unique CDR3 protein, reported with the most common genes and DNA among its rows. TCRdb, not the authors, supplied the V and J calls. This sample is represented by 300,000 to 400,000 distinct CDR3 sequences; over 12% of them were singletons. In total, the top ten clones hold 0.95% to 1.4% of the sample.

V lost 3 bases and J lost 12 bases; the stretch between them is 12 bases long. Taken from cysteine to phenylalanine, the CDR3 has 11 residues. Just the 33-base CDR3 DNA is kept, in frame starting at base 1. This specimen belongs to a study of CD8 T cells in ankylosing spondylitis (dated by TCRdb to about 2017). A note on the overall study: The study profiled T cell receptor beta repertoires in healthy donors and ankylosing spondylitis patients to find disease-linked TCR variants. In total, the full study cohort was made up of roughly 100 healthy donors and about two dozen ankylosing spondylitis patients. Peripheral blood samples were taken, and synovial fluid was additionally collected from ankylosing spondylitis patients. Paper-wide results and their limitations: Some TCR beta motif variants had previously been reported in synovial fluid and blood of reactive arthritis patients, which suggested common disease-initiation mechanisms. A CD8+ phenotype was shown by the disease-linked clones, which were found at relatively low frequencies in peripheral blood. A TCR beta motif made up of several highly homologous amino acid variants appeared to be characteristic of blood from ankylosing spondylitis patients. The disease-linked clones were reported as significantly enriched in matched synovial fluid samples from ankylosing spondylitis patients.

This TCR was sampled from a male donor with ankylosing spondylitis or in good health (not recorded which). Source material: blood, either unsorted or a sorted T cell fraction (not recorded which). The chain was built from TRBV12-3 or TRBV12-4 and TRBJ2-7; the D gene lacks a confident call. The CDR3 loop reads CASSLVGRSYF. The nucleotide sequence is TGTGCCAGCAGTTTGGTGGGCCGGTCGTACTTC.